This TCR beta chain was observed in a study of cytomegalovirus exposure and HLA in healthy donors. Study results and limitations: The classifier, whose performance was assessed in both the original and validation cohorts, reportedly diagnosed cytomegalovirus status with high specificity and sensitivity.

In the PCR, 60 Vbeta and 13 Jbeta primers were used. Only in-frame clones appear in the TCRdb table, and some are missing; sequencing was by immunoSEQ multiplex PCR. The data show 50,000 to 80,000 clones, under 80% seen once. The V and J ends lost 9 bases and 4 bases respectively, with 24 bases between them. The length of the CDR3 is 16 residues. Looked up from germline, CDR1 is SNHLY and CDR2 is FYNNEI. This clone was seen a single time. What it recognizes is unknown. The TCR was taken from a male donor in good health and CMV-seropositive. This chain connects TRBV2 to TRBJ1-1; perhaps TRBD1 as D (5 bases). Specimen: PBMCs. This CDR3 is CARMVGPPSRGTEAFF. The CDR3 nucleotides are TGTGCCAGAATGGTGGGGCCGCCCTCCCGTGGCACTGAAGCTTTCTTT. Looking up the rest from reference TRBV2 and TRBJ1-1 gives the full variable domain: EPEVTQTPSHQVTQMGQEVILRCVPISNHLYFYWYRQILGQKVEFLVSFYNNEISEKSEIFDDQFSVERPDGSNFTLKIRSTKLEDSAMYFCARMVGPPSRGTEAFFGQGTRLTVV.